This T cell receptor beta chain is drawn from a study of identifying expanded T cells in peripheral blood. The CDR3 runs to 15 residues. Germline lookup yields CDR1 MDHEN and CDR2 SYDVKM. V was cut by 6 bases and J by 4 bases, with 18 bases left in between. Profiling relied on immunoSEQ multiplex PCR, and the TCRdb table lists in-frame clones only, not all of them. The profile shows 85,000 to 95,000 clones, about 88% of them singletons. During the collection period, no donor immune events like infections were recorded. The receptor's source is a person between 18 and 75 years old in good health. This chain joins TRBV28 and TRBJ1-2; D is undetermined. The material sequenced was blood. The DNA for the CDR3 is TGTGCCAGCAGCCCTGGGTCGGGCATGGGCTATGGCTACACCTTC. This encodes CASSPGSGMGYGYTF.